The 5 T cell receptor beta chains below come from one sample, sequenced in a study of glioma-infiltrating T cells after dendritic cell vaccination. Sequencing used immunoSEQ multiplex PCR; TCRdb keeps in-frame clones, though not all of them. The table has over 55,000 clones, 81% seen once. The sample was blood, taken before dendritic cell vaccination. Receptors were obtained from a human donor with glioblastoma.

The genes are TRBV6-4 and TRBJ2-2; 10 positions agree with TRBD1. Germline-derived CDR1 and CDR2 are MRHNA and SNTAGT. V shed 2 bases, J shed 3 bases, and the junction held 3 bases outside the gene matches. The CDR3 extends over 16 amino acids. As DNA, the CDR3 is TGTGCCAGCAGTGACCAGACAGGGGGCCACACCGGGGAGCTGTTTTTT. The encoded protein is CASSDQTGGHTGELFF.

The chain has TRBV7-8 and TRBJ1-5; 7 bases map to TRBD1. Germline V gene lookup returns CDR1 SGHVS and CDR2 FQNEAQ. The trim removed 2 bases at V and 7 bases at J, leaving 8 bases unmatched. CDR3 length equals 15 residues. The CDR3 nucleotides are TGTGCCAGCAGCTTACAAACAGGGGTGGAGCAGCCCCAGCATTTT. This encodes CASSLQTGVEQPQHF.

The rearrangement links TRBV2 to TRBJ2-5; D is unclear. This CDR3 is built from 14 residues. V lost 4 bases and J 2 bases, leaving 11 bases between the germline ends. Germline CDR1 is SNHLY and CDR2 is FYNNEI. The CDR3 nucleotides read TGTGCCAGCAGTGTAGCTCCCCTACAAGAGACCCAGTACTTC. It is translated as CASSVAPLQETQYF.

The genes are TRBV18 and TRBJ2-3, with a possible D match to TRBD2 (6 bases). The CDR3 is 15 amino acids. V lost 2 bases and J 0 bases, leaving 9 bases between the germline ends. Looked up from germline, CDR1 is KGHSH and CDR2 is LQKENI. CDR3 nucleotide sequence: TGTGCCAGCTCACCAAAGGCGGGAAGCACAGATACGCAGTATTTT. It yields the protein CASSPKAGSTDTQYF.

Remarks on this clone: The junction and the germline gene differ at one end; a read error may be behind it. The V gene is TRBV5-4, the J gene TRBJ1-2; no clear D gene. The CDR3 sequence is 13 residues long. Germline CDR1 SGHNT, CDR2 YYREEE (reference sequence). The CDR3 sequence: CASSRTGWEKGSF. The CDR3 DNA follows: TGTGCCAGCAGCCGAACGGGGTGGGAAAAGGGTTCCTTC.